This TCR beta chain was captured in a study of T cell responses to AZD1222 COVID-19 vaccine. General study findings and limits: The reported proportion of spike-specific TCRs targeting unmutated variant regions was nearly half. Females outnumbered males among donors, who were mostly white British; clonal diversity was possibly underestimated. Spike-wide coverage was observed for vaccine-associated CD4 TCRs, with dominant responses at 160-218 and 743-854.

About this clone: The antigen is unknown.

The V end lost 2 bases, the J end lost 8 bases, and 15 bases lay between the germline ends. CDR1 GTSNPN and CDR2 SVGIG come from the germline V gene (reference sequence). This CDR3 is built from 14 residues. Some clones are missing from TCRdb's copy, which holds only in-frame ones; the method was immunoSEQ multiplex PCR. There are 95,000 to 100,000 clones in the sample; around 87% occur only once, and around 9.6% lies in the top ten. Pooled in the analysis were second doses at about 4 or about 12 weeks. The rearrangement joins TRBV30 to TRBJ1-4, with D hard to call. This specimen consisted of peripheral blood, obtained 28 days after the second AZD1222 dose. This TCR came from an adult who received the AZD1222 COVID-19 vaccine. CDR3 sequence: CAWSPPFIREKLFF. CDR3 bases: TGTGCCTGGAGTCCCCCCTTTATCCGCGAAAAACTGTTTTTT.